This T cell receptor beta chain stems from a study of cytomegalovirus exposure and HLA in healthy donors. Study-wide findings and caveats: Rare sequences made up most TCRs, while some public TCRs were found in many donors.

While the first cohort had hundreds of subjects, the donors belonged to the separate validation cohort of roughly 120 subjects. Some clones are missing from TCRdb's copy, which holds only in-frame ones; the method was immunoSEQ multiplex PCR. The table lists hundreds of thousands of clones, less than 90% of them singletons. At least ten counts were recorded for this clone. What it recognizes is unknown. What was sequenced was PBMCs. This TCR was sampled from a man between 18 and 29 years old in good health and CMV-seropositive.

The CDR3 is CASSRIDSNSGANVLTF. CDR3 in DNA: TGTGCCAGCAGCCGAATCGACAGTAACTCTGGGGCCAACGTCCTGACTTTC. The J gene is TRBJ2-6, the V gene TRBV27, with a weak D call TRBD1 (5 bases). The CDR3 consists of 17 residues. CDR1 MNHEY and CDR2 SMNVEV come from the germline V gene (reference sequence). V was pared by 6 bases and J by 0 bases, with 15 bases between.